This T cell receptor beta chain was documented in a study of T cell repertoires and HLA-DP antigens. General study points: Sorted CD137+ cells had clonality roughly 0.4 against both alloantigens, versus around 0.037 pre-culture.

Points on this clone: The antigen remains unidentified.

Trimming cost V 5 bases and J 6 bases, with 13 bases left between them. This CDR3 has 13 residues. CDR1 is SGHTA, CDR2 FQGNSA, per germline. Each pre-culture CD4+ sample aimed for fewer than 250,000 T cell genomes at deep resolution. Using immunoSEQ multiplex PCR, the repertoire was profiled, and TCRdb retains in-frame clones only, with some absent. This table holds over 100,000 clones, 90% to 95% found once. The receptor's source is a woman aged 18 to 35 in good health and CMV-seronegative. J is TRBJ1-1 and V is TRBV7-2; a weak D match, TRBD1 (5 bases). The sequencing sample was made of CD4+ T cells from PBMCs. The CDR3 is CASSHRRGAEAFF. CDR3 coding DNA: TGTGCCAGCAGCCATAGGAGGGGAGCTGAAGCTTTCTTT.